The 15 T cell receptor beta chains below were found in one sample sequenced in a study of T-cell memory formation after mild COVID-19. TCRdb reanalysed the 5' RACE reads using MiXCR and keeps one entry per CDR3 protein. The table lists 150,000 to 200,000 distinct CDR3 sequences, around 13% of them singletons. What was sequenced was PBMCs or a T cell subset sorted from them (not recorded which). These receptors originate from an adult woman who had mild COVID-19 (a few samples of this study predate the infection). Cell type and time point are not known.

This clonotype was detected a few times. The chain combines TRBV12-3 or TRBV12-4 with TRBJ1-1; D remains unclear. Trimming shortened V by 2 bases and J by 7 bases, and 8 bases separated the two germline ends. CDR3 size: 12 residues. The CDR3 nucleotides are TGTGCCAGCAGTTTAATGGTCGGTGAAGCTTTCTTT. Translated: CASSLMVGEAFF.

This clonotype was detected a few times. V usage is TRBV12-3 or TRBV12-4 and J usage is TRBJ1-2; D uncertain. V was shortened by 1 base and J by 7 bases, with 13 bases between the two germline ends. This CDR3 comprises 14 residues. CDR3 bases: TGTGCCAGCAGTTTAGGTCCCCACGCCAGTGGCTACACCTTC. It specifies CASSLGPHASGYTF.

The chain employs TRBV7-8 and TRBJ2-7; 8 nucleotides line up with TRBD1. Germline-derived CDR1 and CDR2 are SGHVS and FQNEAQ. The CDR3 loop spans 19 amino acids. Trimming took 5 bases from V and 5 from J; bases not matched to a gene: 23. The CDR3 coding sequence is TGTGCCAGCAGCCCAACGGCTCGGACAGGGCCTGACGTCTTCGACGAGCAGTACTTC. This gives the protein CASSPTARTGPDVFDEQYF.

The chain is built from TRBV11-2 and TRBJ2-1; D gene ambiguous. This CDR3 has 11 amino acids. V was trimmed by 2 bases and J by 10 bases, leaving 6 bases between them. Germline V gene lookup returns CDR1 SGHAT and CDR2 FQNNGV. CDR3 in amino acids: CASSLLLEQFF. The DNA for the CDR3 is TGTGCCAGCAGCTTATTGCTAGAGCAGTTCTTC.

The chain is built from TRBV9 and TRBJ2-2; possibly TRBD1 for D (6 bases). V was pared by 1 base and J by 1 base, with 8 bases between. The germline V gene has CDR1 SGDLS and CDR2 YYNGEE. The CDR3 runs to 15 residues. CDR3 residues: CASSVSGVNTGELFF. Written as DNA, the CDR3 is TGTGCCAGCAGCGTATCAGGGGTGAACACCGGGGAGCTGTTTTTT.

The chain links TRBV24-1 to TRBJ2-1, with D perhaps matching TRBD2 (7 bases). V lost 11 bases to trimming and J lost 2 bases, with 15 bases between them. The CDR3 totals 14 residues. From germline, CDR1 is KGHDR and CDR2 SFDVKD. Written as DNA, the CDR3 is TGTGCCATTGGAGGGGGGGGCCCCTACAATGAGCAGTTCTTC. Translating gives CAIGGGGPYNEQFF.

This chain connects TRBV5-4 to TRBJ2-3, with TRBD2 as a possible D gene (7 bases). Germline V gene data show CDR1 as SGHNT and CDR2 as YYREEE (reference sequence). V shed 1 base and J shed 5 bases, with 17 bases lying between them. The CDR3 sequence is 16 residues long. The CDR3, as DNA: TGTGCCAGCAGCTTGAGGGGAGGGGGGTTAGAAGATACGCAGTATTTT. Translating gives CASSLRGGGLEDTQYF.

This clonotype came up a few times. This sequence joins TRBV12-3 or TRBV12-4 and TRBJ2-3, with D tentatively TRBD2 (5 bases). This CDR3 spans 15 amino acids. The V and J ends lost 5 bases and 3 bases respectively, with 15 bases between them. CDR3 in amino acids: CASSVSRRRTDTQYF. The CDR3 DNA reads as TGTGCCAGCAGTGTATCTAGGAGGAGGACAGATACGCAGTATTTT.

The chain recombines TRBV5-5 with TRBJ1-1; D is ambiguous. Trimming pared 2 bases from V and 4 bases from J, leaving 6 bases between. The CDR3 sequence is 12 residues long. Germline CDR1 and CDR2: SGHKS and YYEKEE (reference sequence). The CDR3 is CASSFTGTEAFF. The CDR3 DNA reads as TGTGCCAGCAGCTTTACCGGCACTGAAGCTTTCTTT.

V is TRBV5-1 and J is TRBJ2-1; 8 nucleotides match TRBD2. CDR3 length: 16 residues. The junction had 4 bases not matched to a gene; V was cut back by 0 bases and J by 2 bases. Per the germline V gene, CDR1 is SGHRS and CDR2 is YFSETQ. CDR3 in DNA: TGCGCCAGCAGCTTGGAAGTACTAGCGGCCTACAATGAGCAGTTCTTC. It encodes CASSLEVLAAYNEQFF.

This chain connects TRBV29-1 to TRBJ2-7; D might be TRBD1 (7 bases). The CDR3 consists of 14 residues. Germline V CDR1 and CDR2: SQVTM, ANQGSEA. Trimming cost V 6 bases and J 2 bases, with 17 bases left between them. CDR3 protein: CSVGDWDRAYEQYF. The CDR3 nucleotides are TGCAGCGTGGGGGACTGGGACAGAGCCTACGAGCAGTACTTC.

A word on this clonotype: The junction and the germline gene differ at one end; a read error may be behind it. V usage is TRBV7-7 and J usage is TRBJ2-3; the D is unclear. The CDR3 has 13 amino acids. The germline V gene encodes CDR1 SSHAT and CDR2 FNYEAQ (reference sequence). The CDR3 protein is CASSRVLTDTQYF. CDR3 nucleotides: TGTGCTAGCAGCCGAGTTCTTACAGATACGCAGTATTTT. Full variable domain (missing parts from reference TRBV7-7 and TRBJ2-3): GAGVSQSPRYKVTKRGQDVTLRCDPISSHATLYWYQQALGQGPEFLTYFNYEAQPDKSGLPSDRFSAERPEGSISTLTIQRTEQRDSAMYRCASSRVLTDTQYFGPGTRLTVL.

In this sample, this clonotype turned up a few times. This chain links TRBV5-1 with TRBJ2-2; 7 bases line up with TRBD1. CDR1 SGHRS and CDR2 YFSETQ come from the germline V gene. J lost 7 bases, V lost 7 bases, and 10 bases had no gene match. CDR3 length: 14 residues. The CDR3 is CASSDRAVYGELFF. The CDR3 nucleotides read TGCGCCAGCTCCGACAGGGCGGTATACGGGGAGCTGTTTTTT.

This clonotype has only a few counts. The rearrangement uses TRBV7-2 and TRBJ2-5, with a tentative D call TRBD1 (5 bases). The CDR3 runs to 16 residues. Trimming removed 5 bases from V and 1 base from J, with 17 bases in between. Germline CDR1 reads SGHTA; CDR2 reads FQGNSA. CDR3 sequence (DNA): TGTGCCAGCAGCCTAAGGAACTTAGGGGCCCAAGAGACCCAGTACTTC. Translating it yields CASSLRNLGAQETQYF.

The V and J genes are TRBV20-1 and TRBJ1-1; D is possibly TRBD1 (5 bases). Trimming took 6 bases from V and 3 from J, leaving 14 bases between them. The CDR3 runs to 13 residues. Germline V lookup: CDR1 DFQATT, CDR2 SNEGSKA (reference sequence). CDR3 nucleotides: TGCAGTGCGCCCCGGGGGATGGACACTGAAGCTTTCTTT. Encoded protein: CSAPRGMDTEAFF.